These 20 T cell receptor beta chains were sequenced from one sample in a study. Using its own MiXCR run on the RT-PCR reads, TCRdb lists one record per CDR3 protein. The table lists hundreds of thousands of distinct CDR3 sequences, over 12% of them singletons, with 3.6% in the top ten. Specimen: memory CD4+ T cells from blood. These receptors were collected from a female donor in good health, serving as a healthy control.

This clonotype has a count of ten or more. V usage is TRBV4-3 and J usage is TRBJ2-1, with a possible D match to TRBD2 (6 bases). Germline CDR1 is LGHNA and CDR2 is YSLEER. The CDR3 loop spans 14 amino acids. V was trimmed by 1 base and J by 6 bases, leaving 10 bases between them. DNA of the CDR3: TGCGCCAGCAGCCAAGCCCTAGCGCGCAATGAGCAGTTCTTC. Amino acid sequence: CASSQALARNEQFF.

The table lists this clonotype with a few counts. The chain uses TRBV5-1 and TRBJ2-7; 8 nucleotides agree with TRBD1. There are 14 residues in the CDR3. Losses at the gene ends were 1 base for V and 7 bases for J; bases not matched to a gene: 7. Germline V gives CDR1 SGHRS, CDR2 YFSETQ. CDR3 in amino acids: CASSLTDRVGEQYF. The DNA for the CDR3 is TGCGCCAGCAGCTTGACGGACAGGGTGGGGGAGCAGTACTTC.

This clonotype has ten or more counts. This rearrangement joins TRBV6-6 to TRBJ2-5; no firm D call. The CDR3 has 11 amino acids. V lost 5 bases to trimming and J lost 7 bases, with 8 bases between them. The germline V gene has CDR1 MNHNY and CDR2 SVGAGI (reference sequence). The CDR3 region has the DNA TGTGCCAGCAGTACTTTCCGGACCCAGTACTTC. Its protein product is CASSTFRTQYF.

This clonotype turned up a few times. The CDR3 spells CASSSRDRGTGELFF. In DNA form, the CDR3 reads TGTGCCAGCAGCTCCCGGGACAGGGGCACCGGGGAGCTGTTTTTT. This rearrangement joins TRBV7-2 to TRBJ2-2; the match to TRBD1 covers 10 bases. The CDR3 spans 15 residues. V shed 4 bases and J 4 bases; nucleotides not matched to a gene: 3. Per the germline V gene, CDR1 is SGHTA and CDR2 is FQGNSA. The full variable domain, completed using reference TRBV7-2 and TRBJ2-2, is GAGVSQSPSNKVTEKGKDVELRCDPISGHTALYWYRQSLGQGLEFLIYFQGNSAPDKSGLPSDRFSAERTGGSVSTLTIQRTQQEDSAVYLCASSSRDRGTGELFFGEGSRLTVL.

The CDR3 sequence is CSASGLAGAYNEQFF. CDR3 sequence (DNA): TGCAGTGCTAGCGGACTAGCGGGGGCCTACAATGAGCAGTTCTTC. The gene calls are TRBV20-1 and TRBJ2-1; TRBD2 matches 13 bases. Germline trimming cut 3 bases from V and 2 bases from J; bases unmatched to any gene: 1. This CDR3 is 15 amino acids long. Looked up from germline, CDR1 is DFQATT and CDR2 is SNEGSKA (reference sequence).

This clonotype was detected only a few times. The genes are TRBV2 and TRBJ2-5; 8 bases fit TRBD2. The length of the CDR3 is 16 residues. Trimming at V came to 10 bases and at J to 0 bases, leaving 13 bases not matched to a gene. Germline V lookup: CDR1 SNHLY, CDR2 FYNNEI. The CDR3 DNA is TGTGCCACCCGCCGGGCTAGCGGGTTTTACCAAGAGACCCAGTACTTC. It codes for CATRRASGFYQETQYF.

CDR3 residues: CATSDSDPTYTDTQYF. The CDR3 DNA sequence: TGTGCCACCAGTGATTCAGACCCTACTTACACAGATACGCAGTATTTT. V usage is TRBV24-1 and J usage is TRBJ2-3, with unresolved D. The germline V gene has CDR1 KGHDR and CDR2 SFDVKD. Trimming took 2 bases from V and 2 from J, leaving 13 bases between them. This CDR3 has 16 amino acids.

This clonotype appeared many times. In nucleotides, the CDR3 is TGTGCCATCACCACACAGGGGCAGAGCTATGGCTACACCTTC. Its protein is CAITTQGQSYGYTF. The V call is TRBV10-3, the J call TRBJ1-2; 7 bases are shared with TRBD1. The germline V gene encodes CDR1 ENHRY and CDR2 SYGVKD. This CDR3 contains 14 residues. The trim removed 7 bases at V and 4 bases at J, leaving 9 bases unmatched.

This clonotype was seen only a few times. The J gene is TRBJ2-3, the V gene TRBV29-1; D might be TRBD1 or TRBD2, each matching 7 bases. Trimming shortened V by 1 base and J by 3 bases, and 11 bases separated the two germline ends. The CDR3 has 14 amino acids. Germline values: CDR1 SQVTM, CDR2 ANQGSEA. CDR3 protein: CSVEAGGGTDTQYF. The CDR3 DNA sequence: TGCAGCGTTGAAGCAGGGGGGGGGACAGATACGCAGTATTTT.

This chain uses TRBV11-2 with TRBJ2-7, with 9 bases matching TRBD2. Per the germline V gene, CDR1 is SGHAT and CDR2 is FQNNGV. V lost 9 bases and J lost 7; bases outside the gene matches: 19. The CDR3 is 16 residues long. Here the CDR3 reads CASRHAPTSGLGEQYF. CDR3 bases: TGTGCCAGTCGACATGCCCCGACTAGCGGTTTGGGGGAGCAGTACTTC.

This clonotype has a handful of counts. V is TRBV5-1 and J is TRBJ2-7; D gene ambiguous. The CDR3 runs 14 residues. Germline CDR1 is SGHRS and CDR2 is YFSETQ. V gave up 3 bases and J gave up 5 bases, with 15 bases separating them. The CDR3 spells CASSSTSSTDEQYF. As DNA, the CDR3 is TGCGCCAGCAGCTCCACCTCCTCTACAGACGAGCAGTACTTC. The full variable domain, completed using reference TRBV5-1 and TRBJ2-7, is KAGVTQTPRYLIKTRGQQVTLSCSPISGHRSVSWYQQTPGQGLQFLFEYFSETQRNKGNFPGRFSGRQFSNSRSEMNVSTLELGDSALYLCASSSTSSTDEQYFGPGTRLTVT.

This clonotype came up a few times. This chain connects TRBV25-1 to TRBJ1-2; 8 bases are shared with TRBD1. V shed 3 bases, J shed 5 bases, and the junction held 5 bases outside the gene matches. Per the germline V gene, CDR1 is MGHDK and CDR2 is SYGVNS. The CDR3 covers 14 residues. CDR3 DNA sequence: TGTGCCAGCAGTGAGGACAGGGCGGGGTATGGCTACACCTTC. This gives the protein CASSEDRAGYGYTF.

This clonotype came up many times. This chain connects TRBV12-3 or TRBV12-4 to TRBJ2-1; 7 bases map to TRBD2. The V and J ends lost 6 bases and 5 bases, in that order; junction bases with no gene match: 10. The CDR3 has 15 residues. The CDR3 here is CASSPPGTTHNEQFF. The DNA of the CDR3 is TGTGCCAGCAGCCCCCCGGGGACTACACACAATGAGCAGTTCTTC.

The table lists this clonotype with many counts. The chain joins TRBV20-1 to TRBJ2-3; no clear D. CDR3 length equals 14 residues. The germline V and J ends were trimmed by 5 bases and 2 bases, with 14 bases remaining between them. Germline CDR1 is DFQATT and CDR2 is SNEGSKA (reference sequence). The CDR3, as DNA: TGCAGTGCTCGGATAGTTGGGATCACAGATACGCAGTATTTT. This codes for CSARIVGITDTQYF.

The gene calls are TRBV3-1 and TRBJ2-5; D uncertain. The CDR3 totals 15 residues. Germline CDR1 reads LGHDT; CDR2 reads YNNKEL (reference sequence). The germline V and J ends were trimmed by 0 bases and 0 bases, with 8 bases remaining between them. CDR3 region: CASSQDGRYQETQYF. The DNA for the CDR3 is TGTGCCAGCAGCCAAGATGGACGGTACCAAGAGACCCAGTACTTC.

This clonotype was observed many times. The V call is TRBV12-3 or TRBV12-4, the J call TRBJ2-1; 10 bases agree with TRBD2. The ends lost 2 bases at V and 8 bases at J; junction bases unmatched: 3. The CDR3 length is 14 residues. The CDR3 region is CASSLTSGNYEQFF. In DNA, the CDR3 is TGTGCCAGCAGTTTAACTAGCGGGAATTATGAGCAGTTCTTC.

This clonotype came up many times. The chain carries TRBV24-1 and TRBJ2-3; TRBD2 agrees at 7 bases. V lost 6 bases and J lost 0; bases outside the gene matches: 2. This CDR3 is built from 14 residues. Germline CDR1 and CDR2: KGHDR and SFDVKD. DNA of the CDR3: TGTGCCACCAGTACGCGGGGGAGCACAGATACGCAGTATTTT. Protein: CATSTRGSTDTQYF.

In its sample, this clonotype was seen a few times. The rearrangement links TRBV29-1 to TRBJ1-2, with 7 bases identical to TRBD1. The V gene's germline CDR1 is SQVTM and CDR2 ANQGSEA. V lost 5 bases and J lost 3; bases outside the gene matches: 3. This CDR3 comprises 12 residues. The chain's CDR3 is CSVQGEDYGYTF. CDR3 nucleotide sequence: TGCAGCGTTCAGGGGGAAGACTATGGCTACACCTTC.

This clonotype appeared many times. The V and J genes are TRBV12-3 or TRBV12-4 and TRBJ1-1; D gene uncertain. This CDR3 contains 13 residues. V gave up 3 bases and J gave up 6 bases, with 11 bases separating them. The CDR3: CASSLVLDAEAFF. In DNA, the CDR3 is TGTGCCAGCAGTTTGGTTCTCGACGCTGAAGCTTTCTTT.

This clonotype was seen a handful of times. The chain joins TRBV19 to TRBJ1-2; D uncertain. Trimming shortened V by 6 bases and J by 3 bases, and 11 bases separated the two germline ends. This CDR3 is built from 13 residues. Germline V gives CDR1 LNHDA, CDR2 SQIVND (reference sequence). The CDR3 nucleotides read TGTGCCAGTAGCCATCCCGCCGACTATGGCTACACCTTC. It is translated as CASSHPADYGYTF.